One and the same sample provided the 19 T cell receptor beta chains below, sequenced in a study of T cell responses to AZD1222 COVID-19 vaccine. Produced via immunoSEQ multiplex PCR; TCRdb's table is partial and in-frame only. The table lists around 190,000 clones, around 88% of them singletons. Source: peripheral blood, taken 28 days after the second AZD1222 dose. Receptors originate from an adult who received the AZD1222 COVID-19 vaccine.

The rearrangement uses TRBV24-1 and TRBJ1-5, with TRBD1 as a possible D gene (5 bases). Germline CDR1 reads KGHDR; CDR2 reads SFDVKD. The germline V and J ends were trimmed by 2 bases and 4 bases, with 11 bases remaining between them. This CDR3 has 15 residues. As DNA, the CDR3 is TGTGCCACCAGTGATTGGGCCCGGGGGAATCAGCCCCAGCATTTT. Its translation: CATSDWARGNQPQHF.

The chain recombines TRBV14 with TRBJ2-1; D call uncertain. Germline CDR1 and CDR2: SGHDN and FVKESK. V was trimmed by 0 bases and J by 6 bases, leaving 9 bases between them. CDR3 size: 14 residues. CDR3 sequence (DNA): TGTGCCAGCAGCCAAGATTTAAGTCTCAATGAGCAGTTCTTC. Translated: CASSQDLSLNEQFF.

The chain couples TRBV7-2 to TRBJ2-7, with a tentative D call TRBD1 (7 bases). The length of the CDR3 is 15 residues. The ends were cut back, 6 bases at V and 6 bases at J, with 21 bases in the middle. CDR1 and CDR2 (germline): SGHTA, FQGNSA. The CDR3 protein is CASSQTSHRGGEQYF. The CDR3, as DNA: TGTGCCAGCAGTCAAACCAGCCACAGGGGAGGCGAGCAGTACTTC.

The CDR3 region is CAISEWGVTGELFF. The CDR3 DNA sequence: TGTGCCATCAGTGAGTGGGGAGTCACCGGGGAGCTGTTTTTT. The rearrangement joins TRBV10-3 to TRBJ2-2, with a tentative D call TRBD2 (5 bases). Trimming removed 1 base from V and 4 bases from J, with 7 bases in between. The CDR3 is 14 residues long. Germline CDR1 is ENHRY and CDR2 is SYGVKD.

J is TRBJ1-2 and V is TRBV3-1 (or the pseudogene TRBV3-2), with TRBD1 matching over 11 bases. V lost 2 bases to trimming and J lost 4 bases; unmatched junction nucleotides: 6. The length of the CDR3 is 16 residues. Germline V CDR1 and CDR2: LGHDT, YNNKEL (reference sequence). The CDR3 here is CASSQTTGTGGYGYTF. CDR3 DNA sequence: TGTGCCAGCAGCCAAACGACCGGGACAGGGGGCTATGGCTACACCTTC.

The chain links TRBV5-1 to TRBJ1-6; no firm D call. Trimming stripped 0 bases from V and 10 bases from J, with 14 bases between. Per germline, CDR1 SGHRS and CDR2 YFSETQ. The CDR3 covers 15 residues. The CDR3 spells CASSLADASRSPLHF. CDR3 coding DNA: TGCGCCAGCAGCTTGGCGGACGCCAGCAGATCACCCCTCCACTTT.

V gene TRBV5-1 combines with J gene TRBJ1-4; D is uncertain. The CDR3 is 10 amino acids. The V and J ends lost 0 bases and 11 bases respectively, with 2 bases between them. The germline gives CDR1 SGHRS, CDR2 YFSETQ. CDR3 bases: TGCGCCAGCAGCTTGGGGAAACTGTTTTTT. The encoded protein is CASSLGKLFF. Full variable domain (missing parts from reference TRBV5-1 and TRBJ1-4): KAGVTQTPRYLIKTRGQQVTLSCSPISGHRSVSWYQQTPGQGLQFLFEYFSETQRNKGNFPGRFSGRQFSNSRSEMNVSTLELGDSALYLCASSLGKLFFGSGTQLSVL.

The rearrangement joins TRBV6-1 to TRBJ2-5, with a weak D call TRBD2 (7 bases). Germline V gene data show CDR1 as MNHNS and CDR2 as SASEGT. Trimming removed 4 bases at V and 3 bases at J, with 18 bases between. This CDR3 comprises 16 residues. The CDR3 here is CASSADPRGTKETQYF. CDR3 sequence (DNA): TGTGCCAGCAGTGCGGACCCGAGGGGGACTAAAGAGACCCAGTACTTC.

This chain uses TRBV12-5 with TRBJ2-3, with 7 nucleotides matching TRBD2. With 0 bases clipped from V and 1 base from J, the junction kept 4 bases outside the gene matches. The CDR3 is 16 residues long. Per the germline V gene, CDR1 is LGHNT and CDR2 is FRNRAP. CDR3 sequence: CASGLVGGGRTDTQYF. In DNA form, the CDR3 reads TGTGCTAGTGGTTTGGTAGGCGGGGGACGCACAGATACGCAGTATTTT.

This clone occurred a few times. V gene TRBV7-9 combines with J gene TRBJ1-3; D is unresolved. Germline V lookup: CDR1 SEHNR, CDR2 FQNEAQ (reference sequence). This CDR3 spans 15 amino acids. V gave up 5 bases and J gave up 4 bases, with 15 bases separating them. The CDR3 sequence: CASSPPFRSGNTIYF. DNA of the CDR3: TGTGCCAGCAGCCCACCTTTTCGGTCCGGAAACACCATATATTTT. The full variable domain, its missing parts supplied by reference TRBV7-9 and TRBJ1-3, is DTGVSQNPRHKITKRGQNVTFRCDPISEHNRLYWYRQTLGQGPEFLTYFQNEAQLEKSRLLSDRFSAERPKGSFSTLEIQRTEQGDSAMYLCASSPPFRSGNTIYFGEGSWLTVV.

The chain combines TRBV15 with TRBJ1-5; TRBD1 agrees at 7 bases. With V trimmed by 0 bases and J by 4 bases, 0 bases remained unmatched. Germline assignment: CDR1 LNHNV and CDR2 YYDKDF (reference sequence). CDR3 size: 14 residues. The CDR3 DNA sequence: TGTGCCACCAGCAGAGACAGGGGGAATCAGCCCCAGCATTTT. Translated: CATSRDRGNQPQHF.

In its sample, this clone was seen once. The rearrangement uses TRBV5-6 and TRBJ1-1; tentatively, D is TRBD1 (6 bases). The CDR3 is 16 residues long. Trimming took off 4 bases at V and 3 bases at J, with 19 bases between the two ends. Germline CDR1 is SGHDT and CDR2 is YYEEEE. CDR3 DNA: TGTGCCAGCAGCCTCTTGGAGGGGGGAGGGGACACTGAAGCTTTCTTT. Encoded protein: CASSLLEGGGDTEAFF.

This clone was seen only once. CDR3 coding DNA: TGTGCCACCAGTGACTCCGGACTAGCGGGGGCCACAAACACCGGGGAGCTGTTTTTT. It encodes CATSDSGLAGATNTGELFF. The genes are TRBV24-1 and TRBJ2-2, with 13 bases fitting TRBD2. V gave up 4 bases and J gave up 2 bases; unmatched junction bases: 9. Per the germline V gene, CDR1 is KGHDR and CDR2 is SFDVKD. CDR3 length equals 19 residues.

This clone is large in the sample. The chain couples TRBV5-1 to TRBJ1-3; D not certain. The CDR3 sequence is 16 residues long. V was pared by 0 bases and J by 0 bases, with 10 bases between. Germline V lookup: CDR1 SGHRS, CDR2 YFSETQ. The CDR3 sequence is CASSLVAATSGNTIYF. In DNA, the CDR3 is TGCGCCAGCAGCTTGGTGGCAGCCACCTCTGGAAACACCATATATTTT.

This chain joins TRBV3-1 (or the pseudogene TRBV3-2) and TRBJ2-1, with TRBD1 matching over 9 bases. This CDR3 has 13 amino acids. J lost 9 bases, V lost 8 bases, and 8 bases had no gene match. Looked up from germline, CDR1 is LGHDT and CDR2 is YNNKEL (reference sequence). CDR3 sequence: CASGNRGRGEQFF. CDR3 nucleotide sequence: TGTGCCAGCGGAAACAGGGGGCGCGGTGAGCAGTTCTTC.

This sequence joins TRBV11-2 and TRBJ2-7; D call uncertain. CDR1 and CDR2 (germline): SGHAT, FQNNGV. V was clipped by 2 bases and J by 4 bases, with 6 bases between them. The CDR3 spans 12 residues. This CDR3 reads CASSLSAYEQYF. The CDR3 DNA sequence: TGTGCCAGCAGCTTAAGTGCTTACGAGCAGTACTTC. Supplemented by reference TRBV11-2 and TRBJ2-7, the full variable domain reads EAGVAQSPRYKIIEKRQSVAFWCNPISGHATLYWYQQILGQGPKLLIQFQNNGVVDDSQLPKDRFSAERLKGVDSTLKIQPAKLEDSAVYLCASSLSAYEQYFGPGTRLTVT.

V is TRBV18 and J is TRBJ1-1; weak D call: TRBD1 (6 bases). Germline loops: CDR1 KGHSH, CDR2 LQKENI. The CDR3 sequence is 16 residues long. V gave up 3 bases and J gave up 0 bases, with 14 bases separating them. The CDR3 DNA is TGTGCCAGCTCACCGCCTACAGGGCCCATGAACACTGAAGCTTTCTTT. Amino acid sequence: CASSPPTGPMNTEAFF.

The chain recombines TRBV5-1 with TRBJ2-3, with 11 bases fitting TRBD1. Germline V gives CDR1 SGHRS, CDR2 YFSETQ. CDR3 length equals 15 residues. The J segment lost 6 bases and the V segment lost 2 bases, leaving 5 bases of the junction unmatched. The CDR3 reads CASSFRDRGTDTQYF. The CDR3 bases are TGCGCCAGCAGCTTCCGGGACAGGGGGACGGATACGCAGTATTTT.

The V call is TRBV7-8, the J call TRBJ2-4, with TRBD1 matching over 9 bases. Germline assignment: CDR1 SGHVS and CDR2 FQNEAQ. The CDR3 has 18 amino acids. The trim removed 1 base at V and 3 bases at J, leaving 10 bases unmatched. The DNA of the CDR3 is TGTGCCAGCAGCTTAGTGACAGGGGGGAAGGACAACAAAAACATTCAGTACTTC. It specifies CASSLVTGGKDNKNIQYF.